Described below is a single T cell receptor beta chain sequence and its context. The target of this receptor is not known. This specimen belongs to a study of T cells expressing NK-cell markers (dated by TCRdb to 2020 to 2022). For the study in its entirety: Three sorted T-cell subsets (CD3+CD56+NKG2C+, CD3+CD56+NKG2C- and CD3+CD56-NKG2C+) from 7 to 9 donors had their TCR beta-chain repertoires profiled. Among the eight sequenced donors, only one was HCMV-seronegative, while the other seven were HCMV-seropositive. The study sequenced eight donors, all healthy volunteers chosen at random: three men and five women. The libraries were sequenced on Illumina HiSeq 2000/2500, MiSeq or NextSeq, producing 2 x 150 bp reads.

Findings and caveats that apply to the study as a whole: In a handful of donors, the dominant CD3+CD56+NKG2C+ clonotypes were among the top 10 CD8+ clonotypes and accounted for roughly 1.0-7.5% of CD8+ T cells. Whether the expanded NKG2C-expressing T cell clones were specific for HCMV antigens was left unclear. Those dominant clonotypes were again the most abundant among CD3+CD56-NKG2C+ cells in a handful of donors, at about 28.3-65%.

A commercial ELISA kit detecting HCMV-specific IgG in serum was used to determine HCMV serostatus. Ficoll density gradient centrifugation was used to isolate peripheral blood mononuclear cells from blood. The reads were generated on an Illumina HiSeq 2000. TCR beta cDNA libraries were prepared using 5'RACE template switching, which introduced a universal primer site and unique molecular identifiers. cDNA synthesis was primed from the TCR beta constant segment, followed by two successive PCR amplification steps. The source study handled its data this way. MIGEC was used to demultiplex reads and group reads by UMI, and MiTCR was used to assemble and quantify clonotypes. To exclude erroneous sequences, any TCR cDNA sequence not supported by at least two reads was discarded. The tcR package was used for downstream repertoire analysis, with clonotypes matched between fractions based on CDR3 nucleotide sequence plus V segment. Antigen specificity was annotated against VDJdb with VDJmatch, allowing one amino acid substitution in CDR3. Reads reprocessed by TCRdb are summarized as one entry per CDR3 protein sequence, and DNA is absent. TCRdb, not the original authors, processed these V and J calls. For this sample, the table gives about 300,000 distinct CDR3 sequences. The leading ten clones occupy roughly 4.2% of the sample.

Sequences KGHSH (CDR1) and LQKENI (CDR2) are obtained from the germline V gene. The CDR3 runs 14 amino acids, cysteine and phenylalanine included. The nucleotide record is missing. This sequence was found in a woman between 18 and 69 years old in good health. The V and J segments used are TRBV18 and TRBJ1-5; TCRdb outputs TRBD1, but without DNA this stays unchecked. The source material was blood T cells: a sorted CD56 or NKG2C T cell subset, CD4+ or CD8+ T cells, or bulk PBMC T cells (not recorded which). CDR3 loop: CASSLDKGNQPQHF. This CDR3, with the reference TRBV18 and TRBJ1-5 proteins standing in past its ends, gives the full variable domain NAGVMQNPRHLVRRRGQEARLRCSPMKGHSHVYWYRQLPEEGLKFMVYLQKENIIDESGMPKERFSAEFPKEGPSILRIQQVVRGDSAAYFCASSLDKGNQPQHFGDGTRLSIL.